What follows describes a single T cell receptor beta chain. The data were taken from a study of PD-L1 blockade in urothelial cancer. For the study at large: Atezolizumab was started by patients at some point between 2014 and 2015 at 1,200 mg intravenously every 3 weeks.

The repertoire was sequenced with immunoSEQ multiplex PCR; TCRdb's copy has only in-frame clones and lacks some. The sample yields 45,000 to 60,000 clones, around 86% seen once. Time point given: pretreatment peripheral blood. Patient sample counts ranged from 1 to 8, pretreatment and on-treatment. This CDR3 is 17 amino acids long. The sequence was obtained from a man aged 70-80 years with urothelial cancer. The starting material was PBMCs, obtained around atezolizumab (anti-PD-L1) treatment. The gene calls are TRBV12-2 and TRBJ1-4; the DNA was not compared with TRBD1, the D call given in the table. TRBV12-2 is noted as a pseudogene. For the CDR3, the DNA is TGTGCAAGTCGCCAGGGGACAGGCCCGCGGACTAATGAAAAACTGTTTTTT. It encodes CASRQGTGPRTNEKLFF.